A single sample gave rise to the 30 T cell receptor beta chains below, sequenced in a study of T cells in Graves' hyperthyroidism and ophthalmopathy. RNA transcripts were the template for amplifying TCR beta CDR3 regions. The study used the HTBI primer set for a first-round RT-PCR of the TCR CDR3. TCRdb analysed the multiplex PCR reads with MiXCR anew, one entry per CDR3 protein. The sample carries approximately 420,000 distinct CDR3 sequences, roughly 15% recorded once. The source material was blood. The receptors were gathered from a woman under 30 with Graves' hyperthyroidism.

This clonotype was counted between two and nine times. This chain connects TRBV3-1 to TRBJ1-3; no firm D call. The CDR3 extends over 13 amino acids. V lost 0 bases to trimming and J lost 4 bases, with 4 bases between them. Germline CDR1 and CDR2: LGHDT and YNNKEL (reference sequence). The CDR3: CASSQDSGNTIYF. The DNA of the CDR3 is TGTGCCAGCAGCCAAGACTCCGGAAACACCATATATTTT.

Many counts were recorded for this clonotype. The chain has TRBV11-1 and TRBJ2-1; 8 bases align to TRBD1. This CDR3 is built from 15 residues. The V gene end was trimmed by 5 bases and the J gene end by 0 bases; junction bases not matched to a gene: 3. The germline V gene encodes CDR1 SGHAT and CDR2 FQDESV (reference sequence). This chain's CDR3 is CASSTDRGSYNEQFF. In nucleotides, the CDR3 is TGTGCCAGCAGCACTGACAGGGGCTCCTACAATGAGCAGTTCTTC.

This clonotype has only a few counts. The rearrangement joins TRBV14 to TRBJ1-2; possible D gene TRBD1, 6 bases. V lost 0 bases, J lost 6 bases, and 14 bases lay in between. This CDR3 contains 15 residues. CDR1 and CDR2 (germline): SGHDN, FVKESK. The CDR3: CASSQEDRLSHGYTF. In DNA form, the CDR3 reads TGTGCCAGCAGCCAAGAAGACAGGCTGTCCCATGGCTACACCTTC.

This clonotype was seen many times. This sequence joins TRBV27 and TRBJ2-2; D is unresolved. This CDR3 is built from 14 residues. Germline lookup yields CDR1 MNHEY and CDR2 SMNVEV (reference sequence). V was trimmed by 2 bases and J by 1 base, leaving 5 bases between them. CDR3 loop: CASSLAKNTGELFF. The CDR3 coding sequence is TGTGCCAGCAGTTTAGCCAAGAACACCGGGGAGCTGTTTTTT.

This clonotype has more than one count but fewer than ten. This chain connects TRBV18 to TRBJ2-7; D gene ambiguous. Trimming stripped 6 bases from V and 4 bases from J, with 10 bases between. This CDR3 is built from 12 residues. The V gene's germline CDR1 is KGHSH and CDR2 LQKENI. Written as DNA, the CDR3 is TGTGCCAGCTCTACGAAAGGATACGAGCAGTACTTC. Its translation is CASSTKGYEQYF.

CDR3 bases: TGCGCCAGCAGCAACACTAGCGGTCTGGCGCCCGGGAATGAGCAGTTCTTC. This codes for CASSNTSGLAPGNEQFF. The chain uses TRBV5-1 and TRBJ2-1, with 8 bases aligning to TRBD2. This CDR3 is 17 amino acids long. Germline CDR1 SGHRS, CDR2 YFSETQ. V lost 4 bases and J lost 7; bases outside the gene matches: 16.

This chain links TRBV20-1 with TRBJ2-5, with D uncertain. The germline CDR1 and CDR2 sequences are DFQATT and SNEGSKA (reference sequence). The CDR3 extends over 13 amino acids. The V end was cut by 2 bases, the J end by 4 bases, with 11 bases between. The CDR3 bases are TGCAGTGCTAGACGGACCGGCCGAGAGACCCAGTACTTC. It codes for CSARRTGRETQYF.

This clonotype has ten or more counts. The chain joins TRBV4-2 to TRBJ2-7; 7 bases agree with TRBD2. The CDR3 loop spans 14 amino acids. V shed 4 bases, J shed 3 bases, and the junction held 6 bases outside the gene matches. Germline CDR1 and CDR2: LGHNA and YNFKEQ. In nucleotides, the CDR3 is TGTGCCAGCAGCCCGAAGGCTAGCGGCTACGAGCAGTACTTC. Translation gives CASSPKASGYEQYF.

The chain employs TRBV11-2 and TRBJ2-1; 8 bases agree with TRBD1. CDR3 size: 15 residues. V was pared by 5 bases and J by 4 bases, with 7 bases of the junction left unmatched. The germline V gene encodes CDR1 SGHAT and CDR2 FQNNGV. This chain's CDR3 is CASSRGQDAYNEQFF. The CDR3 bases are TGTGCCAGCAGCCGGGGACAGGACGCTTACAATGAGCAGTTCTTC. The whole variable domain, remainder taken from reference TRBV11-2 and TRBJ2-1, is EAGVAQSPRYKIIEKRQSVAFWCNPISGHATLYWYQQILGQGPKLLIQFQNNGVVDDSQLPKDRFSAERLKGVDSTLKIQPAKLEDSAVYLCASSRGQDAYNEQFFGPGTRLTVL.

In this sample, this clonotype turned up many times. The V gene is TRBV20-1, the J gene TRBJ2-7, with TRBD2 identical over 7 bases. Germline lookup yields CDR1 DFQATT and CDR2 SNEGSKA (reference sequence). The CDR3 runs to 14 residues. V lost 4 bases, J lost 1 base, and 7 bases stayed unmatched. Here the CDR3 reads CSAIRLAWSYEQYF. The CDR3 DNA follows: TGCAGTGCTATAAGACTAGCATGGTCCTACGAGCAGTACTTC.

This clonotype was found a few times. The CDR3 sequence: CASSLRGRGLVIEQFF. CDR3 DNA: TGTGCCAGCAGCTTACGTGGGAGGGGACTAGTGATTGAGCAGTTCTTC. V gene TRBV7-3 combines with J gene TRBJ2-1; 8 bases are a match to TRBD2. This CDR3 comprises 16 residues. Germline loops: CDR1 SGHTA, CDR2 FQGTGA. V lost 2 bases and J lost 9; bases outside the gene matches: 12. Full variable domain (outside the CDR3, taken from reference TRBV7-3 and TRBJ2-1): GAGVSQTPSNKVTEKGKYVELRCDPISGHTALYWYRQSLGQGPEFLIYFQGTGAADDSGLPNDRFFAVRPEGSVSTLKIQRTERGDSAVYLCASSLRGRGLVIEQFFGPGTRLTVL.

This clonotype occurred a few times. The rearrangement links TRBV10-3 to TRBJ1-3; D might be TRBD1 (5 bases). Deletions cut 5 bases from V and 0 bases from J, with 17 bases between. Per the germline V gene, CDR1 is ENHRY and CDR2 is SYGVKD. The CDR3 loop spans 17 amino acids. CDR3 in amino acids: CAISTTIGTGSGNTIYF. The CDR3 coding sequence is TGTGCCATCAGTACTACGATAGGTACAGGCTCTGGAAACACCATATATTTT.

The chain combines TRBV6-6 with TRBJ2-7; TRBD2 matches at 9 bases. Looked up from germline, CDR1 is MNHNY and CDR2 is SVGAGI (reference sequence). The CDR3 is 15 amino acids. With V trimmed by 0 bases and J by 3 bases, 3 bases remained unmatched. CDR3 sequence (DNA): TGTGCCAGCAGTTACTCGTATAGCGGGAGCTACGAGCAGTACTTC. It is translated as CASSYSYSGSYEQYF.

This clonotype was seen many times. The chain recombines TRBV24-1 with TRBJ2-2; D perhaps matches TRBD1 (6 bases). Between the trimmed V and J ends, which lost 4 bases and 1 base, there was a span of 9 bases. CDR3 length: 15 amino acids. Germline V gene lookup returns CDR1 KGHDR and CDR2 SFDVKD. The CDR3 DNA follows: TGTGCCACCAGTGAGGAACAGGGGAACACCGGGGAGCTGTTTTTT. As protein: CATSEEQGNTGELFF.

This clonotype has a count of ten or more. CDR3 sequence reads: CASSAGNEQFF. DNA of the CDR3: TGTGCCAGCTCAGCGGGGAATGAGCAGTTCTTC. This chain links TRBV18 with TRBJ2-1, with a tentative D call TRBD2 (6 bases). This CDR3 comprises 11 residues. The V gene lost 5 bases and the J gene lost 7 bases, with 6 bases spanning the gap. Germline CDR1 reads KGHSH; CDR2 reads LQKENI.

This clonotype was recorded many times. The chain links TRBV28 to TRBJ1-1; perhaps TRBD1 as D (5 bases). Per the germline V gene, CDR1 is MDHEN and CDR2 is SYDVKM. V dropped 7 bases and J dropped 9 bases, with 9 bases sitting between them. The CDR3 spans 10 residues. The chain's CDR3 is CASKRQKAFF. The CDR3 DNA is TGTGCCAGCAAAAGACAGAAAGCTTTCTTT.

For this clonotype: It may be a read error: a sequence one base away is much more abundant. The chain couples TRBV13 to TRBJ2-7; 9 bases map to TRBD2. CDR1 and CDR2 (germline): PRHDT, FYEKMQ (reference sequence). There are 18 residues in the CDR3. Written as DNA, the CDR3 is TGTGCCAGCAGCTTAGGACCATCTCTAGCGGGAAGGTCCTACGAGCAGCACTTC. Protein: CASSLGPSLAGRSYEQHF. The full variable domain, completed using reference TRBV13 and TRBJ2-7, is AAGVIQSPRHLIKEKRETATLKCYPIPRHDTVYWYQQGPGQDPQFLISFYEKMQSDKGSIPDRFSAQQFSDYHSELNMSSLELGDSALYFCASSLGPSLAGRSYEQHFGPGTRLTVT.

This clonotype showed up many times. The J gene is TRBJ2-1, the V gene TRBV24-1; 10 bases map to TRBD2. Losses at the gene ends were 2 bases for V and 7 bases for J; bases not matched to a gene: 7. Germline assignment: CDR1 KGHDR and CDR2 SFDVKD. The CDR3 consists of 16 residues. CDR3: CATSDSGTSDSNEQFF. In DNA, the CDR3 is TGTGCCACCAGTGATTCCGGGACTAGCGACTCAAATGAGCAGTTCTTC.

The CDR3 loop is CASSFWTGGTEAFF. As DNA, the CDR3 is TGCGCCAGCAGCTTTTGGACAGGGGGCACTGAAGCTTTCTTT. This sequence joins TRBV5-1 and TRBJ1-1; 10 bases map to TRBD1. J gave up 4 bases and V 2 bases, and 2 bases lay outside the gene matches. The V gene's germline CDR1 is SGHRS and CDR2 YFSETQ. The CDR3 is made up of 14 amino acids.

In this sample, this clonotype turned up many times. The chain employs TRBV7-9 and TRBJ2-2, with a weak D call TRBD1 (6 bases). Trimming took off 7 bases at V and 7 bases at J, with 16 bases between the two ends. CDR1 is SEHNR and CDR2 is FQNEAQ in the germline V gene (reference sequence). This CDR3 region has 14 residues. In DNA form, the CDR3 reads TGTGCCAGCACCAACGGGACATTTATCGGGGAGCTGTTTTTT. Its translation is CASTNGTFIGELFF.

This chain connects TRBV19 to TRBJ2-7; D is tentatively TRBD1 or TRBD2 (6 bases each). CDR1 is LNHDA and CDR2 is SQIVND in the germline V gene (reference sequence). The V and J ends lost 5 bases and 5 bases respectively, with 16 bases between them. The CDR3 totals 14 residues. The CDR3 region has the DNA TGTGCCAGTAGTCCCCCGGGGGCCAGAAACGAGCAGTACTTC. The encoded protein is CASSPPGARNEQYF.

This sequence joins TRBV11-2 and TRBJ2-5; 9 nucleotides agree with TRBD2. Germline V gene lookup returns CDR1 SGHAT and CDR2 FQNNGV. This CDR3 comprises 15 residues. The V and J ends lost 5 bases and 4 bases, in that order; junction bases with no gene match: 8. CDR3 region: CASSRTSEGGETQYF. Written as DNA, the CDR3 is TGTGCCAGCAGCCGGACTAGCGAGGGTGGAGAGACCCAGTACTTC.

The chain carries TRBV7-9 and TRBJ1-2; D is unresolved. Looked up from germline, CDR1 is SEHNR and CDR2 is FQNEAQ (reference sequence). The ends were cut back, 2 bases at V and 8 bases at J, with 15 bases in the middle. CDR3 length equals 14 residues. CDR3: CASSLWRKSGGYTF. CDR3 nucleotide sequence: TGTGCCAGCAGCTTATGGCGAAAGTCTGGCGGCTACACCTTC.

This clonotype was seen many times. The genes are TRBV10-3 and TRBJ2-1, with D perhaps TRBD2 (5 bases). The germline V gene encodes CDR1 ENHRY and CDR2 SYGVKD. Trimming removed 0 bases at V and 0 bases at J, with 12 bases between. The CDR3 has 17 amino acids. The DNA for the CDR3 is TGTGCCATCAGTGAGTCTAGGAGAGGAGGCTCCTACAATGAGCAGTTCTTC. It translates to CAISESRRGGSYNEQFF.

A few counts support this clonotype. V usage is TRBV4-2 and J usage is TRBJ2-3; maybe TRBD1 (6 bases). Trimming removed 7 bases at V and 3 bases at J, with 17 bases between. The CDR3 covers 15 residues. Germline values: CDR1 LGHNA, CDR2 YNFKEQ. The CDR3 region is CASNQDRDTTDTQYF. The CDR3 DNA reads TGTGCCAGCAACCAGGACCGGGACACAACAGATACGCAGTATTTT.

The CDR3 loop reads CAWSVNRGLEQYF. For the CDR3, the DNA is TGTGCCTGGAGTGTGAACAGGGGGCTCGAGCAGTACTTC. V gene TRBV30 combines with J gene TRBJ2-7, with 9 bases matching TRBD1. V lost 0 bases and J lost 6; bases outside the gene matches: 3. From germline, CDR1 is GTSNPN and CDR2 SVGIG (reference sequence). The CDR3 sequence is 13 residues long.

This clonotype has a count of ten or more. CDR3 nucleotides: TGTGCCAGCAGCAAGGCTTTAGGCGGGGGGGCGAGTGGAGCTTTCTTT. Residues: CASSKALGGGASGAFF. The V gene is TRBV3-1, the J gene TRBJ1-1, with D tentatively TRBD1 (6 bases). Between the trimmed V and J ends, which lost 5 bases and 10 bases, there was a span of 26 bases. Germline CDR1 and CDR2: LGHDT and YNNKEL (reference sequence). The CDR3 length is 16 residues.

This clonotype was observed at least ten times. CDR3 region: CASSLTSGRGLDEQFF. The CDR3 DNA reads TGTGCCAGCAGTTTGACTAGCGGGAGAGGGCTGGATGAGCAGTTCTTC. The chain couples TRBV28 to TRBJ2-1, with 12 bases that match TRBD2. CDR3 length equals 16 residues. V dropped 3 bases and J dropped 8; count of bases not matched to a gene: 8. Per germline, CDR1 MDHEN and CDR2 SYDVKM.

This sequence joins TRBV6-1 and TRBJ1-2; 9 bases line up with TRBD1. J lost 3 bases, V lost 3 bases, and 5 bases had no gene match. The germline CDR1 and CDR2 sequences are MNHNS and SASEGT. This CDR3 contains 15 residues. CDR3 sequence reads: CASSEEGQGDYGYTF. CDR3 sequence (DNA): TGTGCCAGCAGTGAGGAGGGACAGGGCGACTATGGCTACACCTTC.

This clonotype was detected ten times or more. The V and J genes are TRBV12-3 or TRBV12-4 and TRBJ2-7; maybe TRBD1 (7 bases). The CDR3 spans 14 residues. Trimming stripped 4 bases from V and 7 bases from J, with 17 bases between. CDR3 sequence reads: CASSWEEGAREQYF. As DNA, the CDR3 is TGTGCCAGCAGTTGGGAGGAGGGGGCGAGGGAGCAGTACTTC.